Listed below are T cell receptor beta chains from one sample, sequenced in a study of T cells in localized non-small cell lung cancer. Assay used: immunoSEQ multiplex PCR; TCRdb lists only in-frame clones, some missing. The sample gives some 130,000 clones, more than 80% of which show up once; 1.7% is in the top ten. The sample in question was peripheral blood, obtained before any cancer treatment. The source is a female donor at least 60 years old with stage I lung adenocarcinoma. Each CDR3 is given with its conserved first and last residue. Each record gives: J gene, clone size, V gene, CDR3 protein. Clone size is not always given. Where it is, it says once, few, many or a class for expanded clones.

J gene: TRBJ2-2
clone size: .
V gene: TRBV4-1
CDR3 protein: CASSQDIAGVSGELFF

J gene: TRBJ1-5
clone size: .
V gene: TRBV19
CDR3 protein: CASSRRQGASQPQHF

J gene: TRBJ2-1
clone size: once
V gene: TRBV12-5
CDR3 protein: CASGTGQRGPFYNEQFF

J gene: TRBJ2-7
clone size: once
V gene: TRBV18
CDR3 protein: CASSRTLYEQYF

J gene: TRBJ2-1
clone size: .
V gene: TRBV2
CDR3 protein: CASKSRTSGYNEQFF

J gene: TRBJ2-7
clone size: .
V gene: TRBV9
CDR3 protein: CASSPTSMSAYEQYF

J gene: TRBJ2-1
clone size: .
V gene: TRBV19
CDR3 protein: CASAGRNEQFF

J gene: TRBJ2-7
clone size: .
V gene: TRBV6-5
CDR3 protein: CASSADRVKWEQYF

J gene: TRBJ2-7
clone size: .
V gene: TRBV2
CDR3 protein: CASSQARAGGEQYF

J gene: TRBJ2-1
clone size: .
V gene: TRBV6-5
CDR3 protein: CASSYLTGGWGEQFF

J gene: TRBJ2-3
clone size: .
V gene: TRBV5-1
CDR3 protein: CASSLLAGEGDTQYF

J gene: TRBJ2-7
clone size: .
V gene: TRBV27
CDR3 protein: CASSLRVTYEQYF

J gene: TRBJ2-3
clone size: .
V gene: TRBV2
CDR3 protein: CASILFGTDTQYF

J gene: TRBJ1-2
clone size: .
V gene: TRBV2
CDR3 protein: CASMQRLTLSGYTF

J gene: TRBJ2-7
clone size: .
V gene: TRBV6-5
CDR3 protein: CASSYSLAGTSEQYF

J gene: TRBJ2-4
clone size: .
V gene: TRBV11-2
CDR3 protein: CASSWSPGLPIQYF

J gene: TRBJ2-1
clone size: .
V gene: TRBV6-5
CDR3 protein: CASSYSRFSEQFF

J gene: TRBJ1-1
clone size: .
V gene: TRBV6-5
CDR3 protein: CASKRVRETEAFF

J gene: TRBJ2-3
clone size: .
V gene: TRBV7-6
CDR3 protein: CASSLLADRTDTQYF

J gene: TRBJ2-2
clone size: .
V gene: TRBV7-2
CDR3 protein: CASSLGLAGVDGELFF

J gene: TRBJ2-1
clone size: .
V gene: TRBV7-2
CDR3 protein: CASSRATSSYNEQFF

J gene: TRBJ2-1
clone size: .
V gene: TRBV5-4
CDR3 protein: CASKDWNNEQFF

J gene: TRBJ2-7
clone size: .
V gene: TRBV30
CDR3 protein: CAWSSPIKQYF

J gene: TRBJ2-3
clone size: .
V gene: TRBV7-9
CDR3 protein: CASARESDTQYF

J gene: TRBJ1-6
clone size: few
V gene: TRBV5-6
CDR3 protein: CASSTGQGRNNSPLHF

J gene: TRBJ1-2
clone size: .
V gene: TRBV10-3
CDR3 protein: CAIPNANLGDGYTF

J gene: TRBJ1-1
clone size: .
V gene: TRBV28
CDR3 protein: CASRAGGHTEAFF

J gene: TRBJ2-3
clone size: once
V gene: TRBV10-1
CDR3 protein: CASSADTDTQYF

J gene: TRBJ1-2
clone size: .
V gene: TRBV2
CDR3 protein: CASSELKGIGYTF

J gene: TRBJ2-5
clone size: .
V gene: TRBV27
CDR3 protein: CASSPGDLTSRGTQYF

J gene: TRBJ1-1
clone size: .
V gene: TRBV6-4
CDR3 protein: CASSDALIGTGFTPAFF

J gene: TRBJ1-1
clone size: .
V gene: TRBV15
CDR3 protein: CATSRDLGKGTEAFF

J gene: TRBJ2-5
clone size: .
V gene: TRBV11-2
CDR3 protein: CASTLRQGGVETQYF

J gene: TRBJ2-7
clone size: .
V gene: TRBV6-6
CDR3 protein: CASSSIAYEQYF

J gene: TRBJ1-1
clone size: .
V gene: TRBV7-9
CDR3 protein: CASSRDRPEAFF

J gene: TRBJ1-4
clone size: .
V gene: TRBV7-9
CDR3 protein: CASSLKQSQGASGKLFF

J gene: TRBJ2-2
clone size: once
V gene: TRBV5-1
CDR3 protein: CASSPAGGAGELFF

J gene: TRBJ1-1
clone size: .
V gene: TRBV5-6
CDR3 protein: CASSQGDKPLNTEAFF

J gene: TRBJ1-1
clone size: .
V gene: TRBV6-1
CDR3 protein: CASRDTTEAFF

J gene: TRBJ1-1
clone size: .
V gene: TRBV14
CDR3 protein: CASSRTAPRTVNTEAFF

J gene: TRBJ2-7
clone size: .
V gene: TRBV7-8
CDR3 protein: CASSLAGTGGEQYF

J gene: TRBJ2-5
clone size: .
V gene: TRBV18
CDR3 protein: CASSLKPGVETQYF

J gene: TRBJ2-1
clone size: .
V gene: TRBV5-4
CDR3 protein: CASSLGSGGLTYNEQFF